The 20 T cell receptor beta chains below come from one sample, sequenced in a study of blood T cell repertoires in COVID-19. The table came from immunoSEQ multiplex PCR; TCRdb's copy has only in-frame clones and leaves some out. Seen here are 45,000 or so clones, around nine tenths observed once, and the top ten hold roughly 13%. Sequenced material: peripheral blood. The receptors originated from a man at least 80 years old with acute or convalescent COVID-19.

This sequence joins TRBV6-5 and TRBJ1-5, with 7 bases that match TRBD1. V lost 7 bases, J lost 5 bases, and 11 bases stayed unmatched. The V gene's germline CDR1 is MNHEY and CDR2 SVGAGI. The CDR3 has 15 amino acids. The CDR3 here is CASKREAGGYQPQHF. The CDR3 bases are TGTGCCAGCAAGCGGGAGGCAGGGGGTTATCAGCCCCAGCATTTT.

This chain connects TRBV6-5 to TRBJ2-3; the D gene is possibly TRBD1 (5 bases). With 0 bases removed from V and 0 bases from J, the gap between germline ends came to 7 bases. The CDR3 length is 15 residues. In germline, CDR1 is MNHEY, CDR2 SVGAGI. Here the CDR3 reads CASSYSAGSTDTQYF. CDR3 nucleotides: TGTGCCAGCAGTTACTCGGCAGGGAGCACAGATACGCAGTATTTT.

This clone is a singleton in its sample. The CDR3 nucleotides read TGTGCCAGCAGCTTAGGATACAGGGGTCAGTACGAGCAGTACTTC. This sequence encodes CASSLGYRGQYEQYF. The rearrangement joins TRBV11-2 to TRBJ2-7; TRBD1 matches at 7 bases. Per germline, CDR1 SGHAT and CDR2 FQNNGV. This CDR3 is 15 amino acids long. V shed 1 base, J shed 4 bases, and the junction held 7 bases outside the gene matches.

The rearrangement joins TRBV5-1 to TRBJ2-3; 11 nucleotides align to TRBD2. V lost 4 bases and J lost 2; bases outside the gene matches: 3. Germline values: CDR1 SGHRS, CDR2 YFSETQ. The CDR3 length is 15 residues. CDR3 coding DNA: TGCGCCAGCAGCATGACTAGCGGGGCCACAGATACGCAGTATTTT. Residues: CASSMTSGATDTQYF.

V and J are TRBV6-5 and TRBJ2-7; a weak D match, TRBD2 (6 bases). Trimming left V 2 bases short and J 2 bases short, with 13 bases between. Looked up from germline, CDR1 is MNHEY and CDR2 is SVGAGI. This CDR3 contains 15 residues. The CDR3 sequence: CASSYAGTGAYEQYF. The CDR3 DNA reads as TGTGCCAGCAGTTACGCCGGGACTGGGGCCTACGAGCAGTACTTC.

V gene TRBV11-2 combines with J gene TRBJ2-7; no definite D call. Germline loops: CDR1 SGHAT, CDR2 FQNNGV. This CDR3 is built from 15 residues. V was shortened by 5 bases and J by 0 bases, with 14 bases between the two germline ends. The CDR3 DNA reads as TGTGCCAGCAGCCTAACCCACGGTTCCTCCTACGAGCAGTACTTC. Translated, it gives CASSLTHGSSYEQYF.

This chain connects TRBV29-1 to TRBJ1-2, with a possible D match to TRBD1 (6 bases). Germline lookup yields CDR1 SQVTM and CDR2 ANQGSEA. There are 12 residues in the CDR3. Trimming cost V 5 bases and J 4 bases, with 11 bases left between them. This CDR3 is CSVIQGFYGYTF. In nucleotides, the CDR3 is TGCAGCGTTATACAGGGCTTCTATGGCTACACCTTC.

This sequence joins TRBV5-8 and TRBJ1-6; D is possibly TRBD1 (6 bases). V lost 0 bases to trimming and J lost 2 bases, with 9 bases between them. Per the germline V gene, CDR1 is SGHTS and CDR2 is YDEGEE. The CDR3 spans 16 residues. The CDR3 region is CASSLEGGTYNSPLHF. The CDR3 DNA is TGTGCCAGCAGCTTGGAAGGGGGTACCTATAATTCACCCCTCCACTTT.

The chain joins TRBV9 to TRBJ1-4; 7 bases match TRBD1. J lost 3 bases, V lost 7 bases, and 9 bases had no gene match. In germline, CDR1 is SGDLS, CDR2 YYNGEE. The CDR3 totals 15 residues. CDR3 loop: CASSLSGTANEKLFF. CDR3 DNA sequence: TGTGCCAGCTCTCTTAGTGGGACAGCTAATGAAAAACTGTTTTTT.

The chain uses TRBV30 and TRBJ1-5; the match to TRBD1 covers 7 bases. J was trimmed by 1 base and V by 2 bases; bases with no gene match: 11. CDR1 is GTSNPN and CDR2 is SVGIG in the germline V gene (reference sequence). The CDR3 consists of 17 residues. The CDR3 bases are TGTGCCTGGAGTTTTGGCTTCACAGGGGAGAGCAATCAGCCCCAGCATTTT. Encoded protein: CAWSFGFTGESNQPQHF.

The chain is built from TRBV7-3 and TRBJ2-2; maybe TRBD1 (5 bases). CDR3 length: 13 amino acids. Trimming left V 3 bases short and J 4 bases short, with 6 bases between. CDR1 is SGHTA, CDR2 FQGTGA, per germline. The CDR3, as DNA: TGTGCCAGCAGCTTCAGGGCCACCGGGGAGCTGTTTTTT. Encoded protein: CASSFRATGELFF.

The chain has TRBV7-2 and TRBJ2-5; 7 bases align to TRBD1. CDR1 is SGHTA and CDR2 is FQGNSA in the germline V gene. This CDR3 is 15 amino acids long. V gave up 0 bases and J gave up 1 base; unmatched junction bases: 2. As DNA, the CDR3 is TGTGCCAGCAGCTTAGCGGGGACAGCCCAAGAGACCCAGTACTTC. Its translation: CASSLAGTAQETQYF.

This clone was observed a single time. The V and J genes are TRBV10-3 and TRBJ2-2, with 9 bases matching TRBD1. Unmatched junction bases numbered 10, after V lost 10 bases and J lost 7 bases. Germline CDR1 and CDR2: ENHRY and SYGVKD. The CDR3 is 14 residues long. In nucleotides, the CDR3 is TGTGCCACTCGGGACAGGGAAGGTAGCGGGGAGCTGTTTTTT. Residues: CATRDREGSGELFF.

The V and J genes are TRBV30 and TRBJ1-5, with D possibly TRBD1 on 5 matching bases. Germline V CDR1 and CDR2: GTSNPN, SVGIG (reference sequence). The length of the CDR3 is 14 residues. Trimming removed 0 bases at V and 7 bases at J, with 13 bases between. CDR3 region: CAWSVKQVAQPQHF. The CDR3 bases are TGTGCCTGGAGTGTTAAACAGGTGGCCCAGCCCCAGCATTTT.

The chain recombines TRBV15 with TRBJ1-4; TRBD1 might be the D (5 bases). Germline V gene sequence: CDR1 LNHNV, CDR2 YYDKDF (reference sequence). V was pared by 1 base and J by 3 bases, with 12 bases between. The CDR3 extends over 16 amino acids. The CDR3 here is CATSRAVQGPNEKLFF. The DNA of the CDR3 is TGTGCCACCAGCAGAGCTGTTCAGGGTCCTAATGAAAAACTGTTTTTT. Full variable domain (outside the CDR3, taken from reference TRBV15 and TRBJ1-4): DAMVIQNPRYQVTQFGKPVTLSCSQTLNHNVMYWYQQKSSQAPKLLFHYYDKDFNNEADTPDNFQSRRPNTSFCFLDIRSPGLGDTAMYLCATSRAVQGPNEKLFFGSGTQLSVL.

The rearrangement joins TRBV11-2 to TRBJ2-5; the match to TRBD1 covers 9 bases. This CDR3 comprises 15 residues. Trimming removed 3 bases from V and 6 bases from J; junction bases left unmatched: 8. CDR1 SGHAT and CDR2 FQNNGV come from the germline V gene. CDR3 amino acids: CASSFGQGKSKTQYF. In DNA, the CDR3 is TGTGCCAGCAGCTTCGGACAGGGGAAATCGAAGACCCAGTACTTC.

The genes are TRBV30 and TRBJ1-6; 7 bases agree with TRBD1. Germline-derived CDR1 and CDR2 are GTSNPN and SVGIG (reference sequence). This CDR3 has 15 residues. V was clipped by 3 bases and J by 4 bases; unmatched bases: 6. For the CDR3, the DNA is TGTGCCTGGAGCTCGCCGGGACAGTATAATTCACCCCTCCACTTT. Encoded protein: CAWSSPGQYNSPLHF. Full variable domain (missing parts from reference TRBV30 and TRBJ1-6): SQTIHQWPATLVQPVGSPLSLECTVEGTSNPNLYWYRQAAGRGLQLLFYSVGIGQISSEVPQNLSASRPQDRQFILSSKKLLLSDSGFYLCAWSSPGQYNSPLHFGNGTRLTVT.

The CDR3 loop is CAIARDSQRNYEQYF. CDR3 DNA: TGTGCCATCGCCAGGGACTCCCAAAGGAACTACGAGCAGTACTTC. The V call is TRBV10-3, the J call TRBJ2-7; weak D call: TRBD2 (6 bases). V dropped 8 bases and J dropped 3 bases, with 20 bases sitting between them. The CDR3 is 15 residues long. Germline CDR1 ENHRY, CDR2 SYGVKD.

This chain uses TRBV6-5 with TRBJ2-7; 7 nucleotides match TRBD2. The ends lost 8 bases at V and 7 bases at J; junction bases unmatched: 14. CDR3 length: 14 residues. Germline V gene sequence: CDR1 MNHEY, CDR2 SVGAGI. As DNA, the CDR3 is TGTGCCAGCTCTCGGGGGGACCGTCTGGGTGAGCAGTACTTC. Protein sequence: CASSRGDRLGEQYF.

The rearrangement uses TRBV19 and TRBJ1-4, with a weak D call TRBD1 (6 bases). Germline CDR1 reads LNHDA; CDR2 reads SQIVND (reference sequence). This CDR3 spans 14 amino acids. V gave up 6 bases and J gave up 8 bases, with 16 bases separating them. CDR3: CASREQGSSEKLFF. The DNA of the CDR3 is TGTGCCAGTAGGGAACAGGGTAGTAGCGAAAAACTGTTTTTT.